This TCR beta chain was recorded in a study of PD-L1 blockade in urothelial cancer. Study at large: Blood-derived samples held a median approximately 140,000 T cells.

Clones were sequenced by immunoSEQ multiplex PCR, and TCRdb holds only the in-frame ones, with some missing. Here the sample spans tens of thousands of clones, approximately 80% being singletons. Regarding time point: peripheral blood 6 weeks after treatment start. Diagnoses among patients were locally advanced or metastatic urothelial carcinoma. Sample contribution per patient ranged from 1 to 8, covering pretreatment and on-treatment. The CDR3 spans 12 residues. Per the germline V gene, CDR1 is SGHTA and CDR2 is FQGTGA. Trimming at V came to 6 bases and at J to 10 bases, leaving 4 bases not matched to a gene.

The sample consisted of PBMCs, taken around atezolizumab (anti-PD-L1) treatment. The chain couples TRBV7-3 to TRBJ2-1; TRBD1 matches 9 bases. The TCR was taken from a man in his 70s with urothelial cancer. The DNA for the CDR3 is TGTGCCAGCAGTTCAGGACAGGGGGAGCAGTTCTTC. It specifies CASSSGQGEQFF.